This TCR beta chain appears in the sequencing data of a study of blood T cell repertoires in COVID-19 (dated by TCRdb to about 2020). For the study in its entirety: Samples from collaborators originated in the United States, Italy and Spain and spanned both the acute and convalescent phases of COVID-19. Deeply sampled blood TCRbeta repertoires from subjects exposed to, actively infected with, or recovered from COVID-19 were included in the dataset. The repertoires were released in a freely available public database meant as a resource for research on the immune response to SARS-CoV-2. The samples were drawn from the first 160 participants of the ongoing ImmuneRACE study and from 1,254 subjects provided by 6 global collaborators. Sample metadata almost always included a de-identified subject ID, COVID-19 status, age in years and sex. Where available, HLA class I and class II types were taken from metadata supplied by the sample provider and were not determined by assay-based typing. The material from the prospective study consisted of cDNA or gDNA derived from T cells, B-cell-depleted T cells, or PBMCs. Overall study outcomes, separate from this receptor: The quantity of clinical and demographic metadata differed by source and by participant and was supplied without curation.

Of note for this clone: It lacks a known antigen. Nothing much larger sits one base from this clone, and base qualities are not available.

Spanning cysteine to phenylalanine, the CDR3 consists of 14 amino acids. Only the CDR3 part of the read is kept: 42 bases, read in frame from the first base. The germline ends are 9 bases apart after V is trimmed by 3 bases and J by 3 bases. The germline V gene encodes CDR1 LNHDA and CDR2 SQIVND (reference sequence). At one collaborating source in Seattle, patients were enrolled during active infection and were followed longitudinally through the course of disease. The collaborating institutions used their own protocols to collect whole blood in K2EDTA tubes. For TCRbeta analysis, collaborator samples were shipped as frozen whole blood, as isolated PBMCs, or as DNA extracted from either sample type. TCRbeta CDR3 regions were amplified from genomic DNA using the immunoSEQ Assay, a bias-controlled multiplex PCR. In the authors' own workflow: The number of nucleated cells in each sample was estimated by amplification of reference gene primers within the assay. To quantify the absolute abundance of each unique TCRbeta CDR3 rearrangement, sequence reads were collapsed and filtered. For each sample, productive Simpson clonality was calculated as the square root of Simpson's diversity index across productive rearrangements. The table was pulled from immuneACCESS by TCRdb, which kept in-frame rearrangements only. Such tables lose some clones; where checked, under half of the loss comes from unresolved V genes, and the rest has no known cause. V, J and clone size are taken as reported in that table, and D and trimming were inferred from the DNA itself. The sample records roughly 410,000 clones, approximately 90% of which are singletons. Around 1.5% of the sample lies in the top ten.

The sequencing input was peripheral blood. The sequence was obtained from a woman between 40 and 55 years old with COVID-19, enrolled during active disease. The chain employs TRBV19 and TRBJ1-3; a tentative D match to TRBD1 spans 5 bases. Here is the DNA: TGTGCCAGTAGTATGGGGGGATTTGGAAACACCATATATTTT. Translated, this is CASSMGGFGNTIYF.